The T cell receptor beta chain under discussion was sequenced for a study of tumor and adjacent non-tumor tissue in lung cancer. The template was RNA from unsorted bulk tissue. Chemotherapy-naive patients with new lung cancer underwent thoracic surgery in China, August–late 2014. Worth noting for this clonotype: A junction boundary mismatches the germline segment, possibly from a read error.

A modified ARM-PCR protocol with three rounds of nested PCR amplified TCRbeta. TCRdb reprocessed the multiplex PCR reads with MiXCR, giving one entry per CDR3 protein. The table includes approximately 75,000 distinct CDR3 sequences, about three quarters detected once. Per the germline V gene, CDR1 is LGHNA and CDR2 is YNFKEQ. This CDR3 contains 13 residues. The sample taken for sequencing was lung tumor tissue. This sequence was found in a woman in her forties or fifties with non-small cell lung cancer. This chain links TRBV4-2 with TRBJ2-3, with D perhaps assigned TRBD1 or TRBD2 (5 bases each). CDR3 sequence: CVSSQEGPDTPYF. DNA for the CDR3: TGTGTCAGCAGCCAAGAGGGGCCCGATACGCCGTATTTT.